The rows below give T cell receptor beta chains drawn from one sample of a study of cytomegalovirus exposure and HLA in healthy donors. Method: immunoSEQ multiplex PCR; TCRdb's copy keeps in-frame clones and lacks some. Here the sample spans around 90,000 clones, roughly 85% being singletons. Sequencing input: PBMCs. These receptors came from a man between 40 and 49 years old in good health and CMV-seropositive. CDR3s include the opening cysteine and the closing phenylalanine or tryptophan. A D gene is named only where the DNA matches it firmly. Rows give clone size only sometimes, using once, few, many, or a class for an expanded clone.

CDR3 protein | CDR3 DNA | D gene | J gene | V gene | clone size
CASSTRGQIVSYNEQFF | TGTGCCAGCAGCACCAGGGGACAGATTGTCTCCTACAATGAGCAGTTCTTC | TRBD1 | TRBJ2-1 | TRBV9 | NA
CASSTQVQPQHF | TGTGCCAGTAGTACTCAGGTTCAGCCCCAGCATTTT | NA | TRBJ1-5 | TRBV19 | NA
CASSTSGGADTQYF | TGTGCCAGCAGCACTAGCGGGGGGGCAGATACGCAGTATTTT | TRBD2 | TRBJ2-3 | TRBV9 | few
CASSPAGLQGYDYGYTF | TGTGCCAGCAGCCCCGCAGGGCTCCAGGGGTATGACTATGGCTACACCTTC | NA | TRBJ1-2 | TRBV28 | NA
CASSYTSGPYEQYF | TGTGCCAGCAGTTATACTAGCGGCCCCTACGAGCAGTACTTC | TRBD2 | TRBJ2-7 | TRBV6-6 | NA
CASSTFELGETQYF | TGTGCCAGCAGCACCTTTGAGCTTGGAGAGACCCAGTACTTC | NA | TRBJ2-5 | TRBV6-5 | medium-sized
CASSSRAGSYEQYF | TGTGCCAGCAGTTCCCGAGCGGGATCCTACGAGCAGTACTTC | TRBD2 | TRBJ2-7 | TRBV28 | few
CASSNGLAGGPYEQYF | TGTGCCAGCAGCAACGGACTAGCGGGAGGTCCCTACGAGCAGTACTTC | TRBD2 | TRBJ2-7 | TRBV13 | NA
CASSDTDSHEQFF | TGTGCCAGCAGCGACACGGACAGTCATGAGCAGTTCTTC | NA | TRBJ2-1 | TRBV5-4 | NA
CASARVRTGGIGEQYF | TGTGCTAGTGCCCGGGTGAGGACAGGGGGCATCGGCGAGCAGTACTTC | TRBD1 | TRBJ2-7 | TRBV12-5 | once
CASRSGTETYEQYF | TGTGCCAGCAGATCCGGGACAGAGACCTACGAGCAGTACTTC | TRBD1 | TRBJ2-7 | TRBV11-3 | NA
CASRSGQQETQYF | TGCGCCAGCAGGTCCGGACAGCAAGAGACCCAGTACTTC | NA | TRBJ2-5 | TRBV5-1 | NA
CASSVTSGGANEQFF | TGCGCCAGCAGCGTGACTAGCGGGGGGGCCAATGAGCAGTTCTTC | TRBD2 | TRBJ2-1 | TRBV4-1 | NA
CASSLVSSGSYNEQFF | TGTGCCAGCAGCTTAGTGTCTAGCGGGAGCTACAATGAGCAGTTCTTC | TRBD2 | TRBJ2-1 | TRBV7-6 | NA
CSVEGDSGSYNEQFF | TGCAGCGTTGAAGGAGATAGCGGGAGCTACAATGAGCAGTTCTTC | TRBD2 | TRBJ2-1 | TRBV29-1 | NA
CASSEARGRNRVDHSNQPQHF | TGTGCCAGCAGTGAAGCGCGAGGCAGGAACAGGGTAGACCATAGCAATCAGCCCCAGCATTTT | NA | TRBJ1-5 | TRBV6-1 | NA
CAISERGSGGDEQYF | TGTGCCATCAGTGAAAGAGGTAGCGGGGGGGACGAGCAGTACTTC | TRBD2 | TRBJ2-7 | TRBV10-3 | NA
CASSDEIGVRQYF | TGTGCCAGCAGTGACGAAATCGGGGTAAGGCAGTATTTT | NA | TRBJ2-3 | TRBV6-1 | once
CASRRDRGLSGANVLTF | TGTGCCAGTCGCCGGGACAGGGGGCTCTCTGGGGCCAACGTCCTGACTTTC | TRBD1 | TRBJ2-6 | TRBV19 | NA
CASSIQRTYEQYF | TGTGCCAGTAGTATCCAGAGGACCTACGAGCAGTACTTC | NA | TRBJ2-7 | TRBV19 | NA
CASSLAREGYGYTF | TGTGCCAGCAGCTTAGCGAGGGAGGGCTATGGCTACACCTTC | NA | TRBJ1-2 | TRBV7-6 | NA
CASSGGPYEQYF | TGTGCCAGCAGCGGGGGACCATACGAGCAGTACTTC | NA | TRBJ2-7 | TRBV25-1 | NA
CAISESTAGAQETQYF | TGTGCCATCAGTGAGTCGACGGCGGGGGCCCAAGAGACCCAGTACTTC | NA | TRBJ2-5 | TRBV10-3 | NA
CASSGDGTGRGGYTF | TGTGCCAGCAGTGGGGATGGGACAGGGAGGGGTGGCTACACCTTC | TRBD1 | TRBJ1-2 | TRBV6-1 | NA